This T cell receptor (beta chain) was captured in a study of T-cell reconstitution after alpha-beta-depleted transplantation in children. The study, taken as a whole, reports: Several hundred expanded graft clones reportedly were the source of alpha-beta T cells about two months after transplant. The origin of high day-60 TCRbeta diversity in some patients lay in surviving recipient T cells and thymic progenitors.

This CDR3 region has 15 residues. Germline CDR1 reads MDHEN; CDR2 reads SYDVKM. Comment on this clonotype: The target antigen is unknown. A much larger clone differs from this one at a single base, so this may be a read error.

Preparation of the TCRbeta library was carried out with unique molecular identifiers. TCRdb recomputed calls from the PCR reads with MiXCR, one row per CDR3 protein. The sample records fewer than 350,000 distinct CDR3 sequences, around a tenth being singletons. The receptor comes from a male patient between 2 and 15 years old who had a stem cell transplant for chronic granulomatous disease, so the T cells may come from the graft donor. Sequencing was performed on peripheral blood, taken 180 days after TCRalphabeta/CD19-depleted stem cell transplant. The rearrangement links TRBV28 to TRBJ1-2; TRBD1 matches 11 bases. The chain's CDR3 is CASSTGQGAIYGDTF. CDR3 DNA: TGTGCCAGCAGTACCGGACAGGGGGCGATCTATGGCGACACCTTC.